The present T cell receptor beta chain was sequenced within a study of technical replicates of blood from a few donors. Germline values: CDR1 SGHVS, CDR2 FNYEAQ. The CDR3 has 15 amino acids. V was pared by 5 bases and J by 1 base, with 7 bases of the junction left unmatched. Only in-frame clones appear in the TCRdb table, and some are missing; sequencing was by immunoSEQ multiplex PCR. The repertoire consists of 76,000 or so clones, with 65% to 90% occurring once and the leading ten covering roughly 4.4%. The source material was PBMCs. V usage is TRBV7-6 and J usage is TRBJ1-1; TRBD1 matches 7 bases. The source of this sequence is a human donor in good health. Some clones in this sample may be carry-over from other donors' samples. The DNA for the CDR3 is TGTGCCAGCAGCGATAGACAGGGACAGAACACTGAAGCTTTCTTT. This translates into CASSDRQGQNTEAFF.